A single sample is the source of the 21 T cell receptor beta chains below, sequenced in a study of cytomegalovirus exposure and HLA in healthy donors. Amplification used 60 Vbeta primers and 13 Jbeta primers. Clones were sequenced by immunoSEQ multiplex PCR, and TCRdb holds only the in-frame ones, with some missing. This table has 140,000 to 150,000 clones, around 79% appearing once. The sample was PBMCs. These receptors all stem from a woman in her thirties or forties in good health and CMV-seropositive.

This clone has a single count. J is TRBJ2-2 and V is TRBV25-1; D may be TRBD1 (6 bases). The V end lost 4 bases, the J end lost 3 bases, and 12 bases lay between the germline ends. CDR3 length: 15 residues. Germline V lookup: CDR1 MGHDK, CDR2 SYGVNS. CDR3 protein: CASSGETGYTGELFF. CDR3 DNA: TGTGCCAGCAGTGGGGAGACAGGATACACCGGGGAGCTGTTTTTT.

The V call is TRBV19, the J call TRBJ2-7; D not certain. Germline CDR1 is LNHDA and CDR2 is SQIVND (reference sequence). The length of the CDR3 is 13 residues. Trimming pared 2 bases from V and 0 bases from J, leaving 5 bases between. CDR3 bases: TGTGCCAGTAGTATAACCAGCTCCTACGAGCAGTACTTC. Protein product: CASSITSSYEQYF.

Regarding this clone: Compared with germline, one end of the junction differs, possibly owing to a read error. The chain couples TRBV13 to TRBJ2-3; 13 positions match TRBD2. The CDR3 totals 15 residues. Per germline, CDR1 PRHDT and CDR2 FYEKMQ (reference sequence). CDR3 DNA sequence: TGTGCCAGCAGCCTAGGGACTAGCGGGGCGGTTACGCAGTATTTT. Amino acid sequence: CASSLGTSGAVTQYF.

The chain couples TRBV30 to TRBJ2-2, with D tentatively TRBD2 (7 bases). The CDR3 contains 15 residues. Trimming removed 3 bases from V and 4 bases from J, with 15 bases in between. CDR1 is GTSNPN and CDR2 is SVGIG in the germline V gene (reference sequence). The CDR3 sequence: CAWRGGGGSTGELFF. CDR3 DNA sequence: TGTGCCTGGAGGGGGGGAGGGGGATCCACCGGGGAGCTGTTTTTT.

The chain has TRBV27 and TRBJ1-1; TRBD1 matches at 8 bases. Germline loops: CDR1 MNHEY, CDR2 SMNVEV (reference sequence). The CDR3 has 13 residues. Trimming took 4 bases from V and 4 from J; bases not matched to a gene: 2. The CDR3 coding sequence is TGTGCCAGCAGTTGGACAGGGAGCACTGAAGCTTTCTTT. Translating gives CASSWTGSTEAFF.

This chain links TRBV6-5 with TRBJ1-2; 8 nucleotides align to TRBD1. The trim removed 10 bases at V and 6 bases at J, leaving 10 bases unmatched. The CDR3 totals 13 residues. Germline lookup yields CDR1 MNHEY and CDR2 SVGAGI. CDR3 loop: CATHPGQGDGYTF. The CDR3 bases are TGTGCCACCCACCCCGGACAGGGCGATGGCTACACCTTC.

V and J are TRBV5-3 and TRBJ1-5; 7 bases line up with TRBD1. TRBV5-3 is an open reading frame, and its role is uncertain. This CDR3 has 15 residues. The V segment lost 2 bases and the J segment 2 bases; nucleotides outside the gene matches: 4. The CDR3, as DNA: TGTGCCAGAAGCTTTTATGGGACAGGCAATCAGCCCCAGCATTTT. Translation gives CARSFYGTGNQPQHF.

The chain employs TRBV7-9 and TRBJ2-7; TRBD1 might be the D (6 bases). CDR3 length: 14 amino acids. V lost 4 bases and J 2 bases, leaving 12 bases between the germline ends. Germline CDR1 reads SEHNR; CDR2 reads FQNEAQ (reference sequence). In nucleotides, the CDR3 is TGTGCCAGCAGCTCAAGTAACAGGGCCTACGAGCAGTACTTC. This encodes CASSSSNRAYEQYF. Complete variable domain (other parts from reference TRBV7-9 and TRBJ2-7): DTGVSQNPRHKITKRGQNVTFRCDPISEHNRLYWYRQTLGQGPEFLTYFQNEAQLEKSRLLSDRFSAERPKGSFSTLEIQRTEQGDSAMYLCASSSSNRAYEQYFGPGTRLTVT.

V usage is TRBV5-1 and J usage is TRBJ2-2, with unresolved D. The V and J ends lost 4 bases and 4 bases respectively, with 5 bases between them. The CDR3 contains 12 residues. Germline V gives CDR1 SGHRS, CDR2 YFSETQ. CDR3 nucleotides: TGCGCCAGCAGCCTAAGCACCGGGGAGCTGTTTTTT. Residues: CASSLSTGELFF.

This chain joins TRBV10-1 and TRBJ1-2, with 10 bases that match TRBD1. J gave up 6 bases and V 4 bases, and 2 bases lay outside the gene matches. This CDR3 contains 13 residues. Germline V lookup: CDR1 WNHNN, CDR2 SYGVQD (reference sequence). The CDR3: CASSGDRGNGYTF. In DNA, the CDR3 is TGCGCCAGCAGTGGGGACAGGGGCAATGGCTACACCTTC.

CDR3 nucleotides: TGTGCCAGCAGTTACACCGCGACAGACCCCGATAGCAATCAGCCCCAGCATTTT. Its translation is CASSYTATDPDSNQPQHF. The genes are TRBV6-8 and TRBJ1-5; TRBD1 might be the D (5 bases). The CDR3 is 18 amino acids. Trimming removed 2 bases at V and 0 bases at J, with 17 bases between. Germline V gene sequence: CDR1 MNHGY, CDR2 SAAAGT.

The table lists this clone with a few counts. V gene TRBV5-4 combines with J gene TRBJ2-3; no clear D. Germline lookup yields CDR1 SGHNT and CDR2 YYREEE (reference sequence). CDR3 length equals 15 residues. The V end was cut by 0 bases, the J end by 0 bases, with 8 bases between. This CDR3 is CASSLVPRSTDTQYF. The DNA of the CDR3 is TGTGCCAGCAGCTTGGTCCCGCGGAGCACAGATACGCAGTATTTT.

This clone has just a few counts. This chain links TRBV7-6 with TRBJ2-7; 7 nucleotides align to TRBD1. Unmatched junction bases numbered 3, after V lost 5 bases and J lost 2 bases. The CDR3 loop spans 13 amino acids. From germline, CDR1 is SGHVS and CDR2 FNYEAQ. CDR3 DNA sequence: TGTGCCAGCAGCCGGGACAGTGCCTACGAGCAGTACTTC. Translation gives CASSRDSAYEQYF.

The rearrangement joins TRBV6-1 to TRBJ2-1; D is ambiguous. V lost 0 bases to trimming and J lost 3 bases, with 12 bases between them. Germline assignment: CDR1 MNHNS and CDR2 SASEGT. The CDR3 extends over 16 amino acids. DNA for the CDR3: TGTGCCAGCAGTGAAGCAGTATCCATCTACTACAATGAGCAGTTCTTC. As protein: CASSEAVSIYYNEQFF.

The chain uses TRBV7-3 and TRBJ1-6; 7 bases agree with TRBD1. J was trimmed by 10 bases and V by 4 bases; bases with no gene match: 7. From germline, CDR1 is SGHTA and CDR2 FQGTGA. The CDR3 has 14 residues. CDR3 DNA sequence: TGTGCCAGCAGCTCGGGACAGCCGGACTCACCCCTCCACTTT. Amino acid sequence: CASSSGQPDSPLHF.

J is TRBJ2-3 and V is TRBV6-6; 9 nucleotides match TRBD1. V shed 0 bases, J shed 3 bases, and the junction held 4 bases outside the gene matches. The CDR3 loop spans 16 amino acids. Germline values: CDR1 MNHNY, CDR2 SVGAGI (reference sequence). The CDR3 DNA reads TGTGCCAGCAGTTACTCGCGGACAGGGGTGACAGATACGCAGTATTTT. Translated, it gives CASSYSRTGVTDTQYF.

The gene calls are TRBV5-1 and TRBJ2-5; a possible D gene is TRBD1 (6 bases). V was trimmed by 0 bases and J by 5 bases, leaving 14 bases between them. The CDR3 has 15 residues. Germline V gene sequence: CDR1 SGHRS, CDR2 YFSETQ. Here the CDR3 reads CASSLAAGDRETQYF. CDR3 nucleotides: TGCGCCAGCAGCTTGGCGGCAGGGGATCGGGAGACCCAGTACTTC.

The chain recombines TRBV11-3 with TRBJ2-2, with D tentatively TRBD1 (6 bases). The germline gives CDR1 SGHNT, CDR2 YENEEA. The CDR3 runs 15 residues. V was clipped by 5 bases and J by 1 base, with 11 bases between them. CDR3 residues: CASSRGQQNTGELFF. CDR3 sequence (DNA): TGTGCCAGCAGCCGGGGACAACAGAACACCGGGGAGCTGTTTTTT.

Of note for this clone: The junction departs from the called germline gene at one end, perhaps through a read error. This chain links TRBV6-5 with TRBJ2-3; D perhaps matches TRBD2 (5 bases). The CDR3 length is 12 residues. Germline V gene data show CDR1 as MNHEY and CDR2 as SVGAGI. In DNA form, the CDR3 reads TGTGCGAGCAAGTCCGGGGTGGATACGCAGTATTTT. Translated, it gives CASKSGVDTQYF.

The J gene is TRBJ1-2, the V gene TRBV2; 9 bases match TRBD1. V dropped 6 bases and J dropped 8; count of bases not matched to a gene: 10. This CDR3 has 14 residues. CDR1 and CDR2 (germline): SNHLY, FYNNEI. CDR3 protein: CASRTDRGGRGYTF. In nucleotides, the CDR3 is TGTGCCAGCAGGACGGACAGGGGTGGTCGAGGCTACACCTTC.

The chain uses TRBV2 and TRBJ1-1; D might be TRBD1 (5 bases). This CDR3 spans 14 amino acids. Trimming pared 7 bases from V and 6 bases from J, leaving 18 bases between. The V gene's germline CDR1 is SNHLY and CDR2 FYNNEI. The CDR3 is CASTRGGELAEAFF. The DNA of the CDR3 is TGTGCCAGCACGAGGGGCGGGGAGCTCGCTGAAGCTTTCTTT.